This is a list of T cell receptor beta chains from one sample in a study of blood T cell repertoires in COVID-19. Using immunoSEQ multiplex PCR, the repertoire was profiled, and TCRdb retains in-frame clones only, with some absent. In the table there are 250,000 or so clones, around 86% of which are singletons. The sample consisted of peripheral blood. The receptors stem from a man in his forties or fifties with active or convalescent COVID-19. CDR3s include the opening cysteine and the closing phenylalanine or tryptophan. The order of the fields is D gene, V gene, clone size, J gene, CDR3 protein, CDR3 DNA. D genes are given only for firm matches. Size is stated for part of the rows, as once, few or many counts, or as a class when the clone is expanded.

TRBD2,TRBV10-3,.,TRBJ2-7,CAIMRSGDGREQYF,TGTGCCATCATGAGGAGCGGGGACGGTCGGGAGCAGTACTTC
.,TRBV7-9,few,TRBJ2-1,CASSFGNQGTSEQFF,TGTGCCAGCAGCTTCGGGAACCAGGGGACCAGTGAGCAGTTCTTC
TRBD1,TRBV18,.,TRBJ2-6,CASSEWGTGVAGANVLTF,TGTGCCAGCTCCGAGTGGGGGACAGGGGTCGCTGGGGCCAACGTCCTGACTTTC
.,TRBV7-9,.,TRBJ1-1,CASSLSDTEAFF,TGTGCCAGCAGCTTATCGGACACTGAAGCTTTCTTT
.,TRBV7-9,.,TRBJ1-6,CASNPGDYNSPLHF,TGTGCCAGCAACCCAGGGGACTATAATTCACCCCTCCACTTT
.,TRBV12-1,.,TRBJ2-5,CASSFAPSGSFRETQYF,TGTGCCAGCAGCTTTGCTCCTAGCGGGAGTTTTAGGGAGACCCAGTACTTC
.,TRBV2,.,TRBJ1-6,CASSGPTAGNSPLHF,TGTGCCAGCAGTGGTCCAACAGCGGGGAATTCACCCCTCCACTTT
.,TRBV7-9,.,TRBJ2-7,CASSQGGEEQYF,TGTGCCAGCAGCCAAGGCGGAGAAGAGCAGTACTTC
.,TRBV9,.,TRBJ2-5,CASSVEAGGSETQYF,TGTGCCAGCAGCGTAGAGGCAGGGGGGTCTGAGACCCAGTACTTC
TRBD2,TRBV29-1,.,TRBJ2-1,CSVDGLAGTTYNEQFF,TGCAGCGTTGACGGGCTAGCGGGGACTACCTACAATGAGCAGTTCTTC
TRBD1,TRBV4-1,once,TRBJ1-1,CASSLRTGATEAFF,TGCGCCAGCAGCCTCCGGACAGGTGCCACTGAAGCTTTCTTT
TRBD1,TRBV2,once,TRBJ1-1,CASSARQGYPGTEAFF,TGTGCCAGCAGTGCGAGACAGGGGTATCCGGGCACTGAAGCTTTCTTT
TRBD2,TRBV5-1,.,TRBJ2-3,CARSSGGAREDTQYF,TGCGCCAGGTCAAGCGGGGGGGCCAGGGAAGATACGCAGTATTTT
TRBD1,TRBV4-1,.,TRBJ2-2,CASSQGNRGPGGTGELFF,TGCGCCAGCAGCCAAGGGAACAGGGGGCCTGGGGGCACCGGGGAGCTGTTTTTT
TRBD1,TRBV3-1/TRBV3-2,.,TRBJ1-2,CASSQDPPDRVHGYTF,TGTGCCAGCAGCCAAGACCCCCCGGACAGGGTACATGGCTACACCTTC
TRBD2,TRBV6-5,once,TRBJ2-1,CASSSPREGYNEQFF,TGTGCCAGCAGTTCCCCGCGGGAGGGCTACAATGAGCAGTTCTTC
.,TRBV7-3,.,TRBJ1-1,CASSRGAGDTEAFF,TGTGCCAGCAGCCGAGGGGCGGGGGACACTGAAGCTTTCTTT